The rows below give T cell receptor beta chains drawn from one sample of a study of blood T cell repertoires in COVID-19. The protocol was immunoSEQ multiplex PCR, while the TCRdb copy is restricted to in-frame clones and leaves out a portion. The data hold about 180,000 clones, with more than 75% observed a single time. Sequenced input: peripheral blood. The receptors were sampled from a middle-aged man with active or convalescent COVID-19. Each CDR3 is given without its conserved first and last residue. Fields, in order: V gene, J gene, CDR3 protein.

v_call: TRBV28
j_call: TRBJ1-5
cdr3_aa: ASSSTNSNQPQH

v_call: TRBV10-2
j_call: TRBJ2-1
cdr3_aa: ASGTREIMGGEQF

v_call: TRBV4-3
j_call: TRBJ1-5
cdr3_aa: ASSQVRDQPQH

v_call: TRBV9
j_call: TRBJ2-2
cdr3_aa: ASSVASGTDTGELF

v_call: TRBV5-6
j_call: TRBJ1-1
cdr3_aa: ASSSGQEAF

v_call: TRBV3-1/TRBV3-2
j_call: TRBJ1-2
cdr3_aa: ASSQRDSYYGYT

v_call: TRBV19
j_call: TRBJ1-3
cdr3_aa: ASSRGSGNTIY

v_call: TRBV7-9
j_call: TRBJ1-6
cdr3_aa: ASSLQGYSPLH

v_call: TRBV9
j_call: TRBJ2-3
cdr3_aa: ASSVGLAGATDTQY

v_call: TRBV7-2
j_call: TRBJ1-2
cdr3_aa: ASSFASRGNYGYT

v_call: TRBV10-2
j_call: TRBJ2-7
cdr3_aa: ASSEGLAVAYEQY

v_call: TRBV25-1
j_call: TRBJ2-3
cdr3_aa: ASSESQGGTDTQY

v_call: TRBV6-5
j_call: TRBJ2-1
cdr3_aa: ASTAGQVSYNEQF

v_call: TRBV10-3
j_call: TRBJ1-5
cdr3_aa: AIRGQGVGQPQH

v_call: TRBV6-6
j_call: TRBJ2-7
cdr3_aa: ASSPVTGDYEQY

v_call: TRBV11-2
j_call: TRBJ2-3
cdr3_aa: ASSLDRGRDTQY

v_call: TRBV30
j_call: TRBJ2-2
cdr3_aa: AWSLQVTGELF

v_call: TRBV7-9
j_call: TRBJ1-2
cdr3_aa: ASSPIPSTGYLIGYT

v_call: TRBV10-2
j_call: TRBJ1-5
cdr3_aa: ASSEAGGLFSNQPQH

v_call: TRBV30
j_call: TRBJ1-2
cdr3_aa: AFPGQGKNYGYT

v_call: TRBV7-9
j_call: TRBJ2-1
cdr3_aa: ASSPPWRNSDEQF

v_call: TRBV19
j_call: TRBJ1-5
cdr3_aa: ASMQNSNQPQH

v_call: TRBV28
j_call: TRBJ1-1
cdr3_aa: ASRAGTEAF

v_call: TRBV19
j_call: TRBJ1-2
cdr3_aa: ASRFRSSPGYT

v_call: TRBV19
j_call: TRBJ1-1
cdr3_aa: ASSIAGSGGTEAF

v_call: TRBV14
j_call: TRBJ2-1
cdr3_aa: ASSQEWTGTGEVRAYNEQF

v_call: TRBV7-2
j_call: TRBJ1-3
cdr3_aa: ASSLGGQSSGNTIY

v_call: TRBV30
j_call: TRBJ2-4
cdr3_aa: AWSPGPSGVYIQY

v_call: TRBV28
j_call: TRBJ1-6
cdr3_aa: ASSFMGTGDSPLH

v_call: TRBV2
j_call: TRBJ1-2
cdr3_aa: ASSRTDSSDYGYT

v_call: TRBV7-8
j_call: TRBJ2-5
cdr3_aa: ASSPARLAQQTQY

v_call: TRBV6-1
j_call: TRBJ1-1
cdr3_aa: ASSDRQATNTEAF

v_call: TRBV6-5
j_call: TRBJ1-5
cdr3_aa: ASSTRGVNQPQH

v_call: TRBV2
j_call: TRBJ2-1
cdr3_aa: ASRGTSGAHNEQF